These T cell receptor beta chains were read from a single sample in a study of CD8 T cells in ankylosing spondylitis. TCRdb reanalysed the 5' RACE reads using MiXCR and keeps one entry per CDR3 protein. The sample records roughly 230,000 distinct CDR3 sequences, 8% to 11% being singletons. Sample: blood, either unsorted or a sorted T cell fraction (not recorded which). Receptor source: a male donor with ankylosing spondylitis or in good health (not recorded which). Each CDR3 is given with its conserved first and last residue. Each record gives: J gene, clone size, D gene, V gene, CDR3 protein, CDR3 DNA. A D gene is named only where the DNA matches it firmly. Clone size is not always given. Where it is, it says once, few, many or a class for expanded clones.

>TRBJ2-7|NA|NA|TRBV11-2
CASSRDPSSYEQYF
TGTGCCAGCAGCCGGGACCCTAGCTCCTACGAGCAGTACTTC
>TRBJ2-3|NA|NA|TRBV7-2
CASSSFNRGTDTQYF
TGTGCCAGCAGCTCGTTCAACAGGGGCACAGATACGCAGTATTTT
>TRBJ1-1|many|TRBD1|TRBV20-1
CSARTGTNTEAFF
TGCAGTGCACGGACAGGAACTAACACTGAAGCTTTCTTT
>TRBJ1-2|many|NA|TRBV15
CATSRDVAAGIKGYTF
TGTGCCACCAGCAGAGATGTAGCCGCTGGGATAAAAGGCTACACCTTC
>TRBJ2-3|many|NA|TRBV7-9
CASSVAVSTDTQYF
TGTGCCAGCAGCGTAGCGGTTTCCACAGATACGCAGTATTTT
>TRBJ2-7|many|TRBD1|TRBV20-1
CSARGQAYEQYF
TGCAGTGCAAGGGGACAGGCCTACGAGCAGTACTTC
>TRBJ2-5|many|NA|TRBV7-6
CASSSGNSYQETQYF
TGTGCCAGCAGCTCCGGCAACTCGTACCAAGAGACCCAGTACTTC
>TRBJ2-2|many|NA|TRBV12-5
CASGSAGGATGELFF
TGTGCTAGTGGTTCGGCCGGGGGCGCAACCGGGGAGCTGTTTTTT
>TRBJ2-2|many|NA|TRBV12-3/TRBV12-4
CASRSPSGATGELFF
TGTGCCAGCAGATCCCCCTCGGGGGCCACCGGGGAGCTGTTTTTT
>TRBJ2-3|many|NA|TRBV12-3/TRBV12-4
CASTLGGPRTDTQYF
TGTGCCAGCACCTTGGGGGGACCTCGCACAGATACGCAGTATTTT
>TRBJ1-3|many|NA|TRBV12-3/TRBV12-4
CASSSSTSGNTIYF
NA
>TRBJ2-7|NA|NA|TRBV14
CASSHTGTRRDEQYF
TGTGCCAGCAGCCACACCGGGACCCGGAGGGACGAGCAGTACTTC
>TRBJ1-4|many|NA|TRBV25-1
CASSEYEKLFF
TGTGCCAGCAGTGAATATGAAAAACTGTTTTTT
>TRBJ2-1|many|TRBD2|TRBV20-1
CSAPKAGSSYNEQFF
TGCAGTGCGCCGAAAGCGGGGAGCTCCTACAATGAGCAGTTCTTC
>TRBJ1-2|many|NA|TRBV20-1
CSARDPGLPYGYTF
TGCAGTGCTAGAGATCCAGGACTTCCCTATGGCTACACCTTC
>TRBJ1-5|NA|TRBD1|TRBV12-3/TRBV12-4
CASRATGEEQPQHF
TGTGCCAGCAGGGCGACAGGGGAGGAACAGCCCCAGCATTTT
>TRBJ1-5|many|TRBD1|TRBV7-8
CASSSSGTGGNQPQHF
TGTGCCAGCAGCTCCTCCGGGACAGGGGGCAATCAGCCCCAGCATTTT
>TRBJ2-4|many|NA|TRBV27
CASGWGDKNIQYF
TGTGCCAGCGGTTGGGGAGACAAAAACATTCAGTACTTC
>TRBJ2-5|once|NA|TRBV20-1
CSAPGQTQYF
TGCAGTGCCCCAGGGCAGACCCAGTACTTC
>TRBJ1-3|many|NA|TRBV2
CARGDGSGNTIYF
TGTGCCAGGGGGGATGGCTCTGGAAACACCATATATTTT
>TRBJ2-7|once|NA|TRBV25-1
CASGNGRGGSEQYF
TGTGCCAGCGGCAACGGGCGGGGTGGAAGCGAGCAGTACTTC
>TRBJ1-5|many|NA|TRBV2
CASSPERPDQPQHF
TGTGCCAGCAGTCCTGAACGCCCGGATCAGCCCCAGCATTTT
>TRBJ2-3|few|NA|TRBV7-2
CASSSRQSTDTQYF
TGTGCCAGCAGCTCAAGACAGTCCACAGATACGCAGTATTTT
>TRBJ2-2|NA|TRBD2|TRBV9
CASSVASGGTGELFF
TGTGCCAGCAGCGTAGCTAGCGGGGGCACCGGGGAGCTGTTTTTT
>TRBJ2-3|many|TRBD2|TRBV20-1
CSAAAGASTDTQYF
TGCAGTGCAGCAGCGGGAGCTAGCACAGATACGCAGTATTTT
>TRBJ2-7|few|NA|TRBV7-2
CASSLGIGSGSVEQYF
TGTGCCAGCAGCTTAGGGATCGGGTCAGGGTCCGTCGAGCAGTACTTC
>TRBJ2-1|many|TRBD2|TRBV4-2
CASSEGTSGYNEQFF
TGTGCCAGCTCGGAGGGGACTAGCGGCTACAATGAGCAGTTCTTC
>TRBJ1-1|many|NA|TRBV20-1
CSARRGAVRAFF
TGCAGTGCCCGAAGGGGCGCAGTTCGAGCTTTCTTT
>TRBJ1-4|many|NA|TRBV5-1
CASSSGSANEKLFF
TGCGCCAGCAGCTCAGGGTCGGCTAATGAAAAACTGTTTTTT
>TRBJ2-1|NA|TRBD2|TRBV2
CASKKREGLGNEQFF
TGTGCCAGCAAAAAGCGGGAGGGCCTAGGGAATGAGCAGTTCTTC
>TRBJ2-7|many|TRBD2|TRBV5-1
CASSSEPSGGDDEQYF
TGCGCCAGCAGCTCAGAACCCTCGGGGGGAGACGACGAGCAGTACTTC
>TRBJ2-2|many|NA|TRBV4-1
CASTPGENTGELFF
TGCGCCAGCACCCCGGGGGAGAACACCGGGGAGCTGTTTTTT
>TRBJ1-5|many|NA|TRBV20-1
CSARAEGDYSNQPQHF
TGCAGTGCTAGAGCCGAGGGCGACTATAGCAATCAGCCCCAGCATTTT
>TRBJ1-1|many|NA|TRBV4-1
CASRKGREDTEAFF
TGCGCCAGCCGAAAGGGCAGGGAGGACACTGAAGCTTTCTTT
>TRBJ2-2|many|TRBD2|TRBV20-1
CSARLAGDTGELFF
TGCAGTGCTAGACTAGCGGGAGACACCGGGGAGCTGTTTTTT
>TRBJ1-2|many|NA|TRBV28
CASRGPPRGNYGYTF
TGTGCCAGCAGGGGCCCTCCCCGAGGGAACTATGGCTACACCTTC
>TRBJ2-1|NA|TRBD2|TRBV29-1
CSVEGTSGPHSYNEQFF
TGCAGCGTTGAAGGGACTAGCGGGCCCCACTCCTACAATGAGCAGTTCTTC
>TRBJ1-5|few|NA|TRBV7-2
CASSLLRGSNQPQHF
TGTGCCAGCAGCTTACTCAGGGGTAGCAATCAGCCCCAGCATTTT
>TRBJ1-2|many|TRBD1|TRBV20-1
CSARESPAQRGRGYTF
TGCAGTGCTAGAGAGAGCCCGGCCCAGAGGGGGCGCGGCTACACCTTC
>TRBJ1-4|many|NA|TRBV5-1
CASSLEGGIREKLFF
TGCGCCAGCAGCTTGGAGGGGGGCATAAGAGAAAAACTGTTTTTT
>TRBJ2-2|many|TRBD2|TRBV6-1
CASREAGEVGELFF
TGTGCCAGCCGCGAAGCGGGAGAGGTCGGGGAGCTGTTTTTT
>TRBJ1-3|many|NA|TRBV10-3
CAISESELSGNTIYF
TGTGCCATCAGTGAGTCCGAGCTGTCTGGAAACACCATATATTTT
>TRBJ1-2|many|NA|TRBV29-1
CSVDRRGEYGYTF
TGCAGCGTTGATAGGAGGGGGGAATATGGCTACACCTTC
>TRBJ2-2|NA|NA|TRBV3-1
CASRQGNTGELFF
TGTGCCAGCAGGCAGGGGAACACCGGGGAGCTGTTTTTT
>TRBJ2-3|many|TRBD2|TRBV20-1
CSARDDSGLAGVIDTQYF
TGCAGTGCTAGAGATGACAGCGGGCTAGCGGGAGTTATAGATACGCAGTATTTT
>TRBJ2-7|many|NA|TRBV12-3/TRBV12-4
CASRGGPSYEQYF
TGTGCCAGTCGTGGCGGACCCTCTTACGAGCAGTACTTC